This entry concerns a single T cell receptor beta chain. Only a few counts were recorded for this clonotype. Its antigen has not been determined. Qualities for individual bases were not recorded, and no much larger clone is one base off. Library prep was done by RT-PCR. Data came from an Illumina HiSeq 2500. TCRdb reprocessed the public reads (quality trimming at Q25 with fastp, clone calling with MiXCR) and kept in-frame beta chains. All rows with the same CDR3 protein become a single entry with the most common DNA and genes. The sample records 300,000 to 350,000 distinct CDR3 sequences, around 22% of which are singletons. Of the sample, 10% falls within the top ten clones. This specimen comes from a study of response to subunit inactivated influenza vaccine (dated by TCRdb to the late 2010s). About the investigation overall: Deep quantitative T cell receptor repertoire profiling was used in the study to track responses to a trivalent subunit inactivated influenza vaccine.

Trimming removed 2 bases from V and 7 bases from J, leaving 5 bases between the germline ends. The CDR3, from cysteine to phenylalanine, totals 11 residues. The CDR3 DNA has 33 bases and is translated from base 1. Paper-wide results and their limitations: According to the authors, only a limited number of new T cells may be recruited by each seasonal influenza vaccination.

The starting material was PBMCs from blood, obtained about 20 months after vaccination. This chain is built from TRBV12-3 or TRBV12-4 and TRBJ1-1; there is no confident call for the D gene. This clonotype originated in a man between 50 and 69 years old who received an inactivated influenza vaccine. Donor details come from another sample of the same person, matched by shared clones. The sequenced DNA is TGTGCCAGCAGTTTAAATAGTGAAGCTTTCTTT. It encodes CASSLNSEAFF.